The 10 T cell receptor beta chains given below trace back to one sample, sequenced in a study of blood T cell repertoires in COVID-19. Generated by immunoSEQ multiplex PCR, the TCRdb table keeps only in-frame clones and is missing some. The data hold a few hundred thousand clones, with more than 70% observed a single time. The sample taken for sequencing was PBMCs or T cells enriched from blood (not recorded which). The receptors were gathered from a man in his thirties or forties who had recovered from COVID-19.

This clone came up a few times. This sequence joins TRBV7-6 and TRBJ1-1; TRBD1 matches 10 bases. The CDR3 runs 14 residues. V was clipped by 0 bases and J by 10 bases; unmatched bases: 5. Germline V gives CDR1 SGHVS, CDR2 FNYEAQ. The CDR3 DNA is TGTGCCAGCAGCTTAGCTGGGACAGGGGACACAGCTTTCTTT. It encodes CASSLAGTGDTAFF. Using reference TRBV7-6 and TRBJ1-1 for the parts outside the CDR3, the full variable domain is GAGVSQSPRYKVTKRGQDVALRCDPISGHVSLYWYRQALGQGPEFLTYFNYEAQQDKSGLPNDRFSAERPEGSISTLTIQRTEQRDSAMYRCASSLAGTGDTAFFGQGTRLTVV.

The chain employs TRBV11-2 and TRBJ2-7; 12 bases line up with TRBD1. This CDR3 spans 17 amino acids. Germline CDR1 reads SGHAT; CDR2 reads FQNNGV. V lost 3 bases and J lost 1; bases outside the gene matches: 7. CDR3 region: CASSLGGQGARSYEQYF. The CDR3 DNA sequence: TGTGCCAGCAGCTTGGGGGGACAGGGGGCTAGGTCCTACGAGCAGTACTTC.

The rearrangement joins TRBV7-9 to TRBJ1-5, with 9 positions matching TRBD1. Germline V gene data show CDR1 as SEHNR and CDR2 as FQNEAQ (reference sequence). The CDR3 loop spans 14 amino acids. V lost 4 bases, J lost 7 bases, and 5 bases stayed unmatched. CDR3 amino acids: CASSSGTGKQPQHF. CDR3 bases: TGTGCCAGCAGCTCGGGGACAGGGAAACAGCCCCAGCATTTT.

The V and J genes are TRBV21-1 and TRBJ2-3; the table's D call of TRBD2 was not tested on the DNA. TRBV21-1 is an annotated pseudogene. This CDR3 is built from 17 residues. The CDR3 region has the DNA TGTGCCAGCAGCGCCCGGTCATACCTAGGAGACACAGATACGCAGTATTTT. The encoded protein is CASSARSYLGDTDTQYF.

V is TRBV7-9 and J is TRBJ1-1, with D unresolved. V was trimmed by 5 bases and J by 0 bases, leaving 7 bases between them. Looked up from germline, CDR1 is SEHNR and CDR2 is FQNEAQ (reference sequence). This CDR3 has 13 amino acids. For the CDR3, the DNA is TGTGCCAGCAGCATCAGCGTGAACACTGAAGCTTTCTTT. It encodes CASSISVNTEAFF.

V is TRBV6-5 and J is TRBJ2-5; D possibly corresponds to TRBD1 (6 bases). Germline V gene sequence: CDR1 MNHEY, CDR2 SVGAGI. V lost 0 bases, J lost 2 bases, and 10 bases lay in between. The CDR3 length is 15 residues. The CDR3: CASSYSRGGQETQYF. CDR3 bases: TGTGCCAGCAGTTACTCGAGAGGGGGACAAGAGACCCAGTACTTC.

This clone has only a few counts. The same CDR3 can be traced to other DNA sequences in this sample. The chain combines TRBV19 with TRBJ1-1; no firm D call. From germline, CDR1 is LNHDA and CDR2 SQIVND (reference sequence). V was pared by 4 bases and J by 1 base, with 7 bases between. The CDR3 is made up of 13 amino acids. DNA of the CDR3: TGTGCCAGTAGTAGAGGATCGAACACTGAAGCTTTCTTT. Residues: CASSRGSNTEAFF.

The chain recombines TRBV5-5 with TRBJ1-2, with 7 bases lining up with TRBD1. V lost 2 bases and J lost 1; bases outside the gene matches: 2. There are 14 residues in the CDR3. In germline, CDR1 is SGHKS, CDR2 YYEKEE (reference sequence). For the CDR3, the DNA is TGTGCCAGCAGCTTAGGGACAGTTAACTATGGCTACACCTTC. It is translated as CASSLGTVNYGYTF.

This chain uses TRBV9 with TRBJ1-1; weak D call: TRBD1 (6 bases). The germline V gene has CDR1 SGDLS and CDR2 YYNGEE. This CDR3 contains 16 residues. V was cut by 3 bases and J by 1 base, with 16 bases left in between. The CDR3 region has the DNA TGTGCCAGCAGCGCCGGGAACAGGGTCGGGAACACTGAAGCTTTCTTT. It yields the protein CASSAGNRVGNTEAFF.

The chain combines TRBV4-2 with TRBJ2-3, with no clear D. Trimming pared 0 bases from V and 5 bases from J, leaving 9 bases between. CDR1 and CDR2 from the germline V gene are LGHNA and YNFKEQ. The CDR3 runs 14 residues. For the CDR3, the DNA is TGTGCCAGCAGCCAAGATCCCCTCTTAGATACGCAGTATTTT. Translated, it gives CASSQDPLLDTQYF.